These 22 T cell receptor beta chains came from one sample sequenced in a study of shared T cell receptors in the human thymus. Only in-frame clones appear in the TCRdb table, and some are missing; sequencing was by immunoSEQ multiplex PCR. The profile shows approximately 490,000 clones, 75% to 80% of them singletons. The same specimen was also included in a second study, on human thymus T cells.

Sequencing was performed on thymocytes. Receptor source: a boy in the first two years of life with a congenital heart defect.

The chain has TRBV7-6 and TRBJ2-7; the D gene is possibly TRBD1 (6 bases). The V and J ends lost 5 bases and 5 bases respectively, with 13 bases between them. CDR1 is SGHVS, CDR2 FNYEAQ, per germline. The CDR3 extends over 13 amino acids. Written as DNA, the CDR3 is TGTGCCAGCAGCCGCAGGGGACGTAACGAGCAGTACTTC. Its translation is CASSRRGRNEQYF. Full variable domain (missing parts from reference TRBV7-6 and TRBJ2-7): GAGVSQSPRYKVTKRGQDVALRCDPISGHVSLYWYRQALGQGPEFLTYFNYEAQQDKSGLPNDRFSAERPEGSISTLTIQRTEQRDSAMYRCASSRRGRNEQYFGPGTRLTVT.

This chain uses TRBV7-9 with TRBJ2-7, with D perhaps TRBD1 (5 bases). The germline V and J ends were trimmed by 5 bases and 3 bases, with 11 bases remaining between them. The germline gives CDR1 SEHNR, CDR2 FQNEAQ (reference sequence). The CDR3 sequence is 13 residues long. The CDR3 DNA is TGTGCCAGCAGCCCGACAGTAGACTACGAGCAGTACTTC. Residues: CASSPTVDYEQYF.

V gene TRBV28 combines with J gene TRBJ1-2; 9 bases agree with TRBD1. The J segment lost 8 bases and the V segment lost 5 bases, leaving 9 bases of the junction unmatched. In germline, CDR1 is MDHEN, CDR2 SYDVKM. CDR3 length equals 14 residues. CDR3 loop: CASSAWDRVGGYTF. The DNA for the CDR3 is TGTGCCAGCAGTGCCTGGGACAGGGTAGGAGGCTACACCTTC.

The V and J genes are TRBV10-3 and TRBJ2-7, with D perhaps TRBD1 (5 bases). The CDR3 loop spans 16 amino acids. V lost 3 bases, J lost 3 bases, and 18 bases lay in between. Per the germline V gene, CDR1 is ENHRY and CDR2 is SYGVKD. The CDR3 is CAISDFLGESFYEQYF. For the CDR3, the DNA is TGTGCCATCAGTGACTTCTTAGGGGAAAGCTTCTACGAGCAGTACTTC.

This chain links TRBV18 with TRBJ2-1, with 7 positions matching TRBD2. Trimming took 3 bases from V and 2 from J; bases not matched to a gene: 7. Germline V gene data show CDR1 as KGHSH and CDR2 as LQKENI. The CDR3 consists of 16 residues. The CDR3 loop reads CASSPVSGKAYNEQFF. The CDR3 nucleotides are TGTGCCAGCTCACCCGTAAGCGGGAAGGCCTACAATGAGCAGTTCTTC.

There are a few counts of this clone. CDR3 loop: CASSLVGEGGTGELFF. The CDR3 DNA follows: TGTGCCAGCAGTTTAGTGGGGGAGGGAGGCACCGGGGAGCTGTTTTTT. V is TRBV28 and J is TRBJ2-2, with 7 bases matching TRBD2. Per the germline V gene, CDR1 is MDHEN and CDR2 is SYDVKM. The CDR3 extends over 16 amino acids. The V segment lost 2 bases and the J segment 4 bases; nucleotides outside the gene matches: 7.

The rearrangement links TRBV19 to TRBJ2-1; 8 nucleotides agree with TRBD2. The CDR3 contains 16 residues. The trim removed 1 base at V and 4 bases at J, leaving 6 bases unmatched. Germline V gene data show CDR1 as LNHDA and CDR2 as SQIVND (reference sequence). The CDR3 is CASSIGGAGGYNEQFF. In nucleotides, the CDR3 is TGTGCCAGTAGTATAGGCGGGGCGGGAGGTTACAATGAGCAGTTCTTC.

This clone was seen once. The chain has TRBV5-4 and TRBJ1-2; 7 positions match TRBD1. Unmatched junction bases numbered 10, after V lost 4 bases and J lost 7 bases. Germline lookup yields CDR1 SGHNT and CDR2 YYREEE (reference sequence). This CDR3 is built from 14 residues. The CDR3 coding sequence is TGTGCCAGCAGCCTAAAGACAGGGTCCCGTGGCTACACCTTC. This translates into CASSLKTGSRGYTF.

The CDR3 region has the DNA TGTGCCAGCAGTTTTGCCGGGAGTCGCTACAATGAGCAGTTCTTC. Translating gives CASSFAGSRYNEQFF. J is TRBJ2-1 and V is TRBV28; D may be TRBD2 (6 bases). Trimming took off 3 bases at V and 3 bases at J, with 12 bases between the two ends. The germline CDR1 and CDR2 sequences are MDHEN and SYDVKM. The CDR3 length is 15 residues.

This chain joins TRBV4-1 and TRBJ1-2; tentatively, D is TRBD1 (5 bases). Trimming removed 1 base at V and 5 bases at J, with 29 bases between. CDR3 length: 20 amino acids. Germline V gene sequence: CDR1 MGHRA, CDR2 YSYEKL. In DNA form, the CDR3 reads TGCGCCAGCAGCCAAGTCGGTCAGGGCCACGGCCTCATGGATCGTTATGGCTACACCTTC. It is translated as CASSQVGQGHGLMDRYGYTF.

The V call is TRBV30, the J call TRBJ2-7, with 11 bases fitting TRBD1. V trimming: 1 base; J trimming: 5 bases; junction bases outside the gene matches: 22. The germline CDR1 and CDR2 sequences are GTSNPN and SVGIG (reference sequence). This CDR3 has 20 amino acids. The CDR3 DNA follows: TGTGCCTGGAGTGGTACAATTCGGGGAGGAAACGGACAGGGGGCGGACGAGCAGTACTTC. This codes for CAWSGTIRGGNGQGADEQYF. Variable domain in full (rest from reference TRBV30 and TRBJ2-7): SQTIHQWPATLVQPVGSPLSLECTVEGTSNPNLYWYRQAAGRGLQLLFYSVGIGQISSEVPQNLSASRPQDRQFILSSKKLLLSDSGFYLCAWSGTIRGGNGQGADEQYFGPGTRLTVT.

V gene TRBV28 combines with J gene TRBJ2-1; possible D gene TRBD2, 6 bases. Trimming removed 3 bases at V and 3 bases at J, with 12 bases between. Germline CDR1 reads MDHEN; CDR2 reads SYDVKM. The CDR3 is 15 residues long. CDR3 nucleotides: TGTGCCAGCAGTTTGGTCGGGGGAGGCTACAATGAGCAGTTCTTC. Its protein is CASSLVGGGYNEQFF.

The chain couples TRBV15 to TRBJ2-3, with 8 bases fitting TRBD2. The germline V gene encodes CDR1 LNHNV and CDR2 YYDKDF (reference sequence). There are 14 residues in the CDR3. V lost 2 bases, J lost 6 bases, and 4 bases stayed unmatched. The CDR3 loop reads CATSRREGQDTQYF. DNA for the CDR3: TGTGCCACCAGCAGACGGGAGGGCCAGGATACGCAGTATTTT.

The genes are TRBV6-1 and TRBJ1-1; TRBD1 is a possible D gene (5 bases). Trimming took 2 bases from V and 4 from J, leaving 14 bases between them. CDR3 length: 15 amino acids. Germline V gene lookup returns CDR1 MNHNS and CDR2 SASEGT. In nucleotides, the CDR3 is TGTGCCAGCAGTGAAATGGGCAGGGTCGGCACTGAAGCTTTCTTT. Translation: CASSEMGRVGTEAFF.

The chain combines TRBV2 with TRBJ1-6; TRBD1 is a possible D gene (5 bases). V was cut by 11 bases and J by 10 bases, with 18 bases left in between. This CDR3 region has 13 residues. Germline V gives CDR1 SNHLY, CDR2 FYNNEI. The CDR3 is CAGQRGPESPLHF. The CDR3, as DNA: TGTGCCGGACAAAGGGGTCCGGAATCACCCCTCCACTTT.

CDR3 loop: CASSSPTAGNTIYF. Written as DNA, the CDR3 is TGTGCCAGCAGCTCCCCAACAGCTGGAAACACCATATATTTT. The V gene is TRBV11-2, the J gene TRBJ1-3, with D unresolved. The CDR3 contains 14 residues. The V end was cut by 4 bases, the J end by 2 bases, with 9 bases between. CDR1 is SGHAT, CDR2 FQNNGV, per germline.

The CDR3 loop reads CASSVGGRRITGELFF. CDR3 DNA sequence: TGTGCCAGCAGCGTAGGAGGGAGGAGGATCACCGGGGAGCTGTTTTTT. The chain employs TRBV9 and TRBJ2-2, with D tentatively TRBD2 (6 bases). Germline V CDR1 and CDR2: SGDLS, YYNGEE. The CDR3 loop spans 16 amino acids. V lost 0 bases and J lost 4, with 13 bases in between.

The chain couples TRBV5-1 to TRBJ2-7; D possibly corresponds to TRBD2 (5 bases). The V gene lost 0 bases and the J gene lost 4 bases, with 8 bases spanning the gap. The length of the CDR3 is 13 residues. Germline CDR1 SGHRS, CDR2 YFSETQ. The DNA for the CDR3 is TGCGCCAGCAGCTTGGAGCGGCAATACGAGCAGTACTTC. Protein product: CASSLERQYEQYF. The full variable domain, in which reference TRBV5-1 and TRBJ2-7 provide the parts outside the CDR3, is KAGVTQTPRYLIKTRGQQVTLSCSPISGHRSVSWYQQTPGQGLQFLFEYFSETQRNKGNFPGRFSGRQFSNSRSEMNVSTLELGDSALYLCASSLERQYEQYFGPGTRLTVT.

The CDR3 region is CASSYGSGYNEQFF. The CDR3 DNA sequence: TGTGCCAGCAGTTACGGTAGCGGGTACAATGAGCAGTTCTTC. V and J are TRBV6-6 and TRBJ2-1; 7 positions match TRBD2. The V and J ends lost 2 bases and 4 bases, in that order; junction bases with no gene match: 2. Per germline, CDR1 MNHNY and CDR2 SVGAGI (reference sequence). The CDR3 is made up of 14 amino acids.

This clone was picked up a small number of times. V is TRBV6-1 and J is TRBJ1-4; TRBD1 might be the D (5 bases). This CDR3 has 13 residues. V lost 7 bases, J lost 4 bases, and 10 bases lay in between. CDR1 is MNHNS, CDR2 SASEGT, per germline. As DNA, the CDR3 is TGTGCCAGCAAAGGACACCTTAATGAAAAACTGTTTTTT. Translation: CASKGHLNEKLFF.

This chain uses TRBV5-1 with TRBJ2-3; TRBD1 aligns across 8 bases. This CDR3 region has 15 residues. V shed 2 bases, J shed 1 base, and the junction held 3 bases outside the gene matches. Germline loops: CDR1 SGHRS, CDR2 YFSETQ. DNA of the CDR3: TGCGCCAGCAGCTTAACAGGGGGTGGCACAGATACGCAGTATTTT. Translated: CASSLTGGGTDTQYF.

The CDR3 nucleotides are TGTGCCAGCAGCCCAAGAGGAGACTACAATGAGCAGTTCTTC. Amino acid sequence: CASSPRGDYNEQFF. This chain links TRBV5-4 with TRBJ2-1; no clear D. The V end lost 4 bases, the J end lost 3 bases, and 11 bases lay between the germline ends. Germline V gives CDR1 SGHNT, CDR2 YYREEE (reference sequence). This CDR3 spans 14 amino acids.